Presented here are 29 T cell receptor beta chains from one specimen sequenced in a study of identical twins' blood T cells. TCRdb redid the calling of the 5' RACE reads with MiXCR, one entry per CDR3 protein. The table includes roughly 380,000 distinct CDR3 sequences, about 28% detected once. The sample comprised PBMCs. The source of these receptors is a woman between 18 and 55 years old in good health.

V usage is TRBV27 and J usage is TRBJ1-2; no reliable D call. The length of the CDR3 is 12 residues. Per germline, CDR1 MNHEY and CDR2 SMNVEV (reference sequence). V dropped 9 bases and J dropped 8 bases, with 16 bases sitting between them. CDR3: CARGFLRKGYTF. CDR3 nucleotide sequence: TGTGCCAGAGGTTTCCTCAGGAAAGGCTACACCTTC.

The CDR3 DNA reads TGTGCCAGCAGTTATGGGACTCCCTCCTACAATGAGCAGTTCTTC. Protein sequence: CASSYGTPSYNEQFF. This chain links TRBV27 with TRBJ2-1, with D possibly being TRBD2 (6 bases). The CDR3 is 15 residues long. Germline V gene lookup returns CDR1 MNHEY and CDR2 SMNVEV (reference sequence). With 4 bases removed from V and 0 bases from J, the gap between germline ends came to 10 bases.

The chain uses TRBV6-5 and TRBJ2-2; 7 nucleotides agree with TRBD1. The V gene's germline CDR1 is MNHEY and CDR2 SVGAGI. The length of the CDR3 is 16 residues. The ends lost 4 bases at V and 0 bases at J; junction bases unmatched: 5. CDR3 DNA sequence: TGTGCCAGCAGTTCTAACAGGGGATCGAACACCGGGGAGCTGTTTTTT. The encoded protein is CASSSNRGSNTGELFF.

This clonotype appeared a few times. The chain uses TRBV19 and TRBJ1-1, with TRBD1 matching over 8 bases. The V segment lost 3 bases and the J segment 6 bases; nucleotides outside the gene matches: 9. The CDR3 consists of 15 residues. Germline lookup yields CDR1 LNHDA and CDR2 SQIVND (reference sequence). CDR3 sequence reads: CASSMPGQDKPEAFF. The CDR3 nucleotides are TGTGCCAGTAGTATGCCGGGACAGGACAAACCTGAAGCTTTCTTT. Based on the CDR3 plus reference TRBV19 and TRBJ1-1, the full variable domain is DGGITQSPKYLFRKEGQNVTLSCEQNLNHDAMYWYRQDPGQGLRLIYYSQIVNDFQKGDIAEGYSVSREKKESFPLTVTSAQKNPTAFYLCASSMPGQDKPEAFFGQGTRLTVV.

This clonotype came up many times. The V and J genes are TRBV20-1 and TRBJ1-2, with 7 bases identical to TRBD1. This CDR3 spans 13 amino acids. Per the germline V gene, CDR1 is DFQATT and CDR2 is SNEGSKA (reference sequence). Unmatched junction bases numbered 12, after V lost 6 bases and J lost 8 bases. CDR3: CSAFETGRLGYTF. The CDR3, as DNA: TGCAGTGCCTTCGAGACAGGGAGATTGGGCTACACCTTC.

The chain's CDR3 is CASSLSSTAYNEQFF. CDR3 in DNA: TGCGCCAGCAGCCTTTCTTCTACAGCCTACAATGAGCAGTTCTTC. The chain is built from TRBV5-1 and TRBJ2-1; D ambiguous. Germline lookup yields CDR1 SGHRS and CDR2 YFSETQ. V lost 4 bases, J lost 2 bases, and 13 bases lay in between. The CDR3 extends over 15 amino acids.

Remarks on this clonotype: One end of the junction varies from germline; a read error may be responsible. The V call is TRBV27, the J call TRBJ2-1, with D unresolved. The germline V gene encodes CDR1 MNHEY and CDR2 SMNVEV (reference sequence). The CDR3 consists of 15 residues. DNA of the CDR3: TGTGCCAACAGTTTATATTCTAGCTCCTACAATGAGCAGTTCTTC. Its protein product is CANSLYSSSYNEQFF.

The chain employs TRBV2 and TRBJ1-5, with a possible D match to TRBD1 (6 bases). Trimming removed 7 bases at V and 4 bases at J, with 11 bases between. Germline V gene sequence: CDR1 SNHLY, CDR2 FYNNEI. CDR3 length: 13 residues. DNA for the CDR3: TGTGCCAGCACACAGGGATGGAATCAGCCCCAGCATTTT. This translates into CASTQGWNQPQHF.

The CDR3 DNA reads TGTGCCAGCAGTGAACTAGGGGGGCGCGGGACTGAAGCTTTCTTT. This encodes CASSELGGRGTEAFF. The genes are TRBV6-2 or TRBV6-3 and TRBJ1-1, with D possibly TRBD1 on 6 matching bases. This CDR3 is 15 amino acids long. Trimming stripped 5 bases from V and 5 bases from J, with 18 bases between. Germline lookup yields CDR1 MNHEY and CDR2 SVGEGT.

CDR3 sequence: CASRGANTQYF. The CDR3 region has the DNA TGTGCCAGTAGGGGTGCAAATACGCAGTATTTT. This sequence joins TRBV19 and TRBJ2-3; D uncertain. The ends were cut back, 6 bases at V and 7 bases at J, with 8 bases in the middle. Germline loops: CDR1 LNHDA, CDR2 SQIVND (reference sequence). The CDR3 runs to 11 residues.

The CDR3 spells CASKGQGADTEAFF. DNA of the CDR3: TGCGCCAGCAAGGGACAGGGGGCGGACACTGAAGCTTTCTTT. The rearrangement uses TRBV5-1 and TRBJ1-1, with 12 nucleotides matching TRBD1. Germline CDR1 SGHRS, CDR2 YFSETQ. The CDR3 loop spans 14 amino acids. J lost 3 bases, V lost 6 bases, and 3 bases had no gene match.

This clonotype was seen a handful of times. The chain joins TRBV6-5 to TRBJ2-1; D could derive from TRBD1 or TRBD2 (5 bases each). Looked up from germline, CDR1 is MNHEY and CDR2 is SVGAGI. The ends were cut back, 5 bases at V and 2 bases at J, with 13 bases in the middle. The CDR3 runs to 15 residues. CDR3 in amino acids: CASSPGTPTYNEQFF. The CDR3 region has the DNA TGTGCCAGCAGTCCCGGGACGCCAACCTACAATGAGCAGTTCTTC.

This clonotype was observed a few times. The J gene is TRBJ1-1, the V gene TRBV2, with no clear D. Germline V CDR1 and CDR2: SNHLY, FYNNEI. This CDR3 has 12 residues. V was shortened by 4 bases and J by 0 bases, with 3 bases between the two germline ends. The CDR3 DNA sequence: TGTGCCAGCAGTGTATTGAACACTGAAGCTTTCTTT. Translating gives CASSVLNTEAFF.

The chain couples TRBV19 to TRBJ1-1; a weak D match, TRBD1 (5 bases). V lost 6 bases, J lost 0 bases, and 17 bases lay in between. The CDR3 extends over 16 amino acids. In germline, CDR1 is LNHDA, CDR2 SQIVND (reference sequence). CDR3 bases: TGTGCCAGTAGAGGGGAGGGGAGGACCGTGAACACTGAAGCTTTCTTT. Its protein is CASRGEGRTVNTEAFF.

This sequence joins TRBV20-1 and TRBJ1-3; TRBD1 is a possible D gene (6 bases). The CDR3 is 15 residues long. CDR1 is DFQATT, CDR2 SNEGSKA, per germline (reference sequence). V lost 0 bases and J 0 bases, leaving 9 bases between the germline ends. Here the CDR3 reads CSARETGSSGNTIYF. The CDR3 coding sequence is TGCAGTGCTAGAGAGACAGGAAGCTCTGGAAACACCATATATTTT.

This clonotype was observed a few times. The chain is built from TRBV7-9 and TRBJ1-2; D perhaps matches TRBD1 (5 bases). The germline CDR1 and CDR2 sequences are SEHNR and FQNEAQ (reference sequence). CDR3 size: 13 residues. With 6 bases removed from V and 2 bases from J, the gap between germline ends came to 10 bases. CDR3 nucleotide sequence: TGTGCCAGCAGTGAGCGGGGCAACTATGGCTACACCTTC. It specifies CASSERGNYGYTF.

The chain recombines TRBV9 with TRBJ1-1; D uncertain. Germline values: CDR1 SGDLS, CDR2 YYNGEE. The length of the CDR3 is 14 residues. The V gene lost 0 bases and the J gene lost 1 base, with 7 bases spanning the gap. CDR3 amino acids: CASSVDGWNTEAFF. In nucleotides, the CDR3 is TGTGCCAGCAGCGTAGACGGCTGGAACACTGAAGCTTTCTTT.

The chain recombines TRBV7-9 with TRBJ1-2, with 10 bases that match TRBD1. Per germline, CDR1 SEHNR and CDR2 FQNEAQ (reference sequence). J was trimmed by 8 bases and V by 4 bases; bases with no gene match: 19. The CDR3 runs to 18 residues. CDR3 DNA sequence: TGTGCCAGCAGCTGGGCCGGGGGACAGGGGTCCCTTTTCGGGGGCTACACCTTC. This translates into CASSWAGGQGSLFGGYTF.

Comment on this clonotype: One end of the junction does not line up with germline, which may come from a read error. The gene calls are TRBV6-5 and TRBJ1-2, with D perhaps matching TRBD1 (6 bases). Germline CDR1 and CDR2: MNHEY and SVGAGI. CDR3 size: 12 residues. The CDR3 here is CAIRGGRHGYAF. The CDR3 DNA follows: TGTGCCATCCGAGGGGGTCGACATGGCTACGCCTTC.

This clonotype has a count of ten or more. The rearrangement joins TRBV2 to TRBJ1-4; perhaps TRBD1 as D (6 bases). Germline CDR1 SNHLY, CDR2 FYNNEI. The CDR3 has 14 amino acids. Trimming left V 10 bases short and J 5 bases short, with 17 bases between. CDR3 protein: CATLTGTGNEKLFF. DNA of the CDR3: TGTGCCACTCTAACAGGGACGGGAAATGAAAAACTGTTTTTT. The complete variable domain, with remaining parts taken from reference TRBV2 and TRBJ1-4, reads EPEVTQTPSHQVTQMGQEVILRCVPISNHLYFYWYRQILGQKVEFLVSFYNNEISEKSEIFDDQFSVERPDGSNFTLKIRSTKLEDSAMYFCATLTGTGNEKLFFGSGTQLSVL.

The chain employs TRBV27 and TRBJ1-2, with D possibly matching TRBD1 (6 bases). The CDR3 runs to 15 residues. The germline V gene encodes CDR1 MNHEY and CDR2 SMNVEV (reference sequence). The V gene lost 0 bases and the J gene lost 4 bases, with 12 bases spanning the gap. The CDR3 region is CASSLSGTGIYGYTF. The CDR3 nucleotides read TGTGCCAGCAGTTTATCGGGTACAGGGATCTATGGCTACACCTTC.

The chain carries TRBV7-2 and TRBJ2-3, with D uncertain. The V gene lost 5 bases and the J gene lost 1 base, with 13 bases spanning the gap. Germline V gives CDR1 SGHTA, CDR2 FQGNSA. The length of the CDR3 is 15 residues. For the CDR3, the DNA is TGTGCCAGCAGCCAACCCCTGTCGGGCACAGATACGCAGTATTTT. This sequence encodes CASSQPLSGTDTQYF.

This clonotype has a handful of counts. This chain connects TRBV7-9 to TRBJ1-2; D is uncertain. This CDR3 has 18 amino acids. Germline loops: CDR1 SEHNR, CDR2 FQNEAQ (reference sequence). The V end lost 2 bases, the J end lost 0 bases, and 19 bases lay between the germline ends. The CDR3 loop reads CASSLYGEDVNSNYGYTF. The CDR3 region has the DNA TGTGCCAGCAGCTTATACGGGGAGGACGTGAATTCTAACTATGGCTACACCTTC.

The genes are TRBV29-1 and TRBJ1-1; D unresolved. This CDR3 is 11 amino acids long. V lost 7 bases to trimming and J lost 5 bases, with 11 bases between them. From germline, CDR1 is SQVTM and CDR2 ANQGSEA. CDR3 bases: TGCAGCGCCTCCGGGGTAACTGAAGCTTTCTTT. Protein product: CSASGVTEAFF.

About this clonotype: Being one base from a much bigger clone, this may be a read error. V and J are TRBV29-1 and TRBJ1-4; unclear D gene. Germline V gives CDR1 SQVTM, CDR2 ANQGSEA. The CDR3 runs 13 residues. CDR3 region: CIVARVFGEKLFF. CDR3 DNA sequence: TGCATCGTCGCACGGGTGTTTGGGGAAAAACTGTTTTTT.

This clonotype was counted a few times. The V call is TRBV5-6, the J call TRBJ2-7; D is perhaps TRBD1 (6 bases). The germline CDR1 and CDR2 sequences are SGHDT and YYEEEE. The CDR3 loop spans 15 amino acids. The V and J ends lost 4 bases and 3 bases respectively, with 17 bases between them. The DNA for the CDR3 is TGTGCCAGCAGCACCATCCGGGACAACAGCTACGAGCAGTACTTC. Its translation is CASSTIRDNSYEQYF. Full variable domain (rest looked up from reference TRBV5-6 and TRBJ2-7): DAGVTQSPTHLIKTRGQQVTLRCSPKSGHDTVSWYQQALGQGPQFIFQYYEEEERQRGNFPDRFSGHQFPNYSSELNVNALLLGDSALYLCASSTIRDNSYEQYFGPGTRLTVT.

The rearrangement uses TRBV7-2 and TRBJ1-1; D may be TRBD1 (5 bases). Per the germline V gene, CDR1 is SGHTA and CDR2 is FQGNSA. The CDR3 contains 14 residues. V shed 6 bases and J shed 3 bases, with 14 bases lying between them. In nucleotides, the CDR3 is TGTGCCAGCAGGTTACAGGATTCGGACACTGAAGCTTTCTTT. Translating it yields CASRLQDSDTEAFF. The full variable domain, completed using reference TRBV7-2 and TRBJ1-1, is GAGVSQSPSNKVTEKGKDVELRCDPISGHTALYWYRQSLGQGLEFLIYFQGNSAPDKSGLPSDRFSAERTGGSVSTLTIQRTQQEDSAVYLCASRLQDSDTEAFFGQGTRLTVV.

The chain is built from TRBV19 and TRBJ1-1; 9 bases map to TRBD1. V trimming: 6 bases; J trimming: 7 bases; junction bases outside the gene matches: 9. There are 14 residues in the CDR3. From germline, CDR1 is LNHDA and CDR2 SQIVND (reference sequence). CDR3 loop: CASRLTGGGGEAFF. The CDR3 region has the DNA TGTGCCAGTAGACTCACAGGGGGCGGAGGTGAAGCTTTCTTT.

The sample holds a few counts of this clonotype. The chain joins TRBV7-2 to TRBJ1-2; D perhaps matches TRBD1 (6 bases). The germline V gene has CDR1 SGHTA and CDR2 FQGNSA. This CDR3 comprises 16 residues. Trimming cost V 4 bases and J 3 bases, with 18 bases left between them. Written as DNA, the CDR3 is TGTGCCAGCAGCTCTGGACAGCGTGTCTCTGACTATGGCTACACCTTC. This codes for CASSSGQRVSDYGYTF.